The count of the clone carrying this T cell receptor beta chain is one. The antigen is undetermined. Looked up from germline, CDR1 is LNHDA and CDR2 is SQIVND (reference sequence). The germline V and J ends were trimmed by 3 bases and 5 bases, with 13 bases remaining between them. The length of the CDR3 is 14 residues. This record belongs to a study of human thymus T cells. Findings of the study overall: Overlap was high between thymic repertoires from unrelated individuals, as reported in related research. It looked as if thymic and blood repertoires used V and J genes in a biased way.

Thymus tissue was removed during corrective cardiac surgery. Method: immunoSEQ multiplex PCR; TCRdb's copy keeps in-frame clones and lacks some. The sample holds some 120,000 clones, 90% to 95% seen once. The sample consisted of thymus tissue. The clonotype originates from a boy in the first two years of life with a congenital heart defect but otherwise immunologically healthy. The chain has TRBV19 and TRBJ1-1; D gene ambiguous. Here the CDR3 reads CASSILGPATEAFF. The CDR3 nucleotides read TGTGCCAGTAGTATCTTAGGGCCGGCAACTGAAGCTTTCTTT.